The T cell receptor beta chain described here comes from a study of blood T cell repertoires in COVID-19. Study context: Researchers got acute and convalescent COVID-19 samples from the United States, Italy and Spain. PBMCs, B-cell-depleted T cells, or T cells were the source of the cDNA or gDNA that made up the material.

Some clones are missing from TCRdb's copy, which holds only in-frame ones; the method was immunoSEQ multiplex PCR. The table has over 55,000 clones, about 82% seen once; the top ten hold about 4%. Which cohort a participant joined came from the clinical history participants gave. CDR1 and CDR2 from the germline V gene are KGHSH and LQKENI. V dropped 6 bases and J dropped 5; count of bases not matched to a gene: 10. This CDR3 has 15 amino acids. This TCR was recovered from a woman aged 40-49 years with acute COVID-19. The J gene is TRBJ2-3, the V gene TRBV18, with TRBD1 identical over 8 bases. Sequencing was performed on PBMCs or T cells enriched from blood (not recorded which). The CDR3 loop reads CASSPLGQGVDTQYF. The CDR3 DNA follows: TGTGCCAGCTCCCCTCTCGGACAGGGAGTAGATACGCAGTATTTT.